This TCR beta chain was captured by sequencing in a study of T cell changes during pregnancy in multiple sclerosis. The ends were cut back, 4 bases at V and 0 bases at J, with 13 bases in the middle. The germline gives CDR1 LNHDA, CDR2 SQIVND (reference sequence). The CDR3 consists of 15 residues. The protocol was immunoSEQ multiplex PCR, while the TCRdb copy is restricted to in-frame clones and leaves out a portion. Altogether around 80,000 clones are present, about 91% being singletons, with the ten largest covering 2.6%. The chain carries TRBV19 and TRBJ2-7; maybe TRBD2 (6 bases). The clonotype originates from a female donor with multiple sclerosis, enrolled in a pregnancy study. Sample: peripheral blood, taken before pregnancy. The CDR3 loop is CASSSAPGDSYEQYF. DNA of the CDR3: TGTGCCAGTAGTAGCGCCCCGGGAGACTCCTACGAGCAGTACTTC.